The 10 T cell receptor beta chains below were found in one sample sequenced in a study of graft-versus-host responses after intestinal transplantation. For these TCRs, the target antigens are not known. Sequenced by immunoSEQ multiplex PCR; TCRdb stores in-frame clones only, minus some. The repertoire has 99,000 or so clones, around 93% of them found once; the top ten carry less than 0.08%. Here the sequenced sample was unstimulated CD8+ T cells sorted from spleen or lymph node cells, taken before transplant. The receptors derive from a human donor who was the organ donor for an intestinal transplant.

J is TRBJ1-2 and V is TRBV5-5, with unresolved D. CDR1 and CDR2 (germline): SGHKS, YYEKEE (reference sequence). This CDR3 is built from 12 residues. V was shortened by 4 bases and J by 5 bases, with 9 bases between the two germline ends. The CDR3 nucleotides are TGTGCCAGCAGCCCTGAAGAGTATGGCTACACCTTC. This sequence encodes CASSPEEYGYTF.

V gene TRBV19 combines with J gene TRBJ1-4; D is uncertain. CDR1 and CDR2 (germline): LNHDA, SQIVND (reference sequence). Trimming stripped 2 bases from V and 0 bases from J, with 7 bases between. The length of the CDR3 is 15 residues. This chain's CDR3 is CASSIRQATNEKLFF. In nucleotides, the CDR3 is TGTGCCAGTAGTATAAGGCAGGCAACTAATGAAAAACTGTTTTTT. Based on the CDR3 plus reference TRBV19 and TRBJ1-4, the full variable domain is DGGITQSPKYLFRKEGQNVTLSCEQNLNHDAMYWYRQDPGQGLRLIYYSQIVNDFQKGDIAEGYSVSREKKESFPLTVTSAQKNPTAFYLCASSIRQATNEKLFFGSGTQLSVL.

The V gene is TRBV19, the J gene TRBJ2-7; 8 bases agree with TRBD1. This CDR3 is built from 15 residues. Germline trimming cut 7 bases from V and 7 bases from J; bases unmatched to any gene: 15. Germline assignment: CDR1 LNHDA and CDR2 SQIVND (reference sequence). The CDR3 nucleotides read TGTGCCAGTACTAGGGGGACAGGACCCTACCAAGAGCAGTACTTC. Its protein is CASTRGTGPYQEQYF.

This chain links TRBV9 with TRBJ2-5, with D maybe TRBD1 (7 bases). The V end was cut by 5 bases, the J end by 2 bases, with 13 bases between. CDR1 is SGDLS, CDR2 YYNGEE, per germline. This CDR3 spans 14 amino acids. The CDR3 DNA follows: TGTGCCAGCAGTGCAGGGGGGTCACAAGAGACCCAGTACTTC. Encoded protein: CASSAGGSQETQYF.

The CDR3 loop is CASSTFPESTDTQYF. CDR3 DNA: TGTGCCAGTAGTACCTTTCCCGAGAGCACAGATACGCAGTATTTT. The J gene is TRBJ2-3, the V gene TRBV19; D is unclear. The CDR3 loop spans 15 amino acids. V shed 4 bases and J shed 0 bases, with 11 bases lying between them. Germline assignment: CDR1 LNHDA and CDR2 SQIVND (reference sequence).

This chain joins TRBV6-5 and TRBJ2-1; D is possibly TRBD2 (5 bases). CDR1 MNHEY and CDR2 SVGAGI come from the germline V gene. The CDR3 length is 15 residues. V shed 2 bases and J shed 0 bases, with 8 bases lying between them. The DNA of the CDR3 is TGTGCCAGCAGTTACGTAGCGTCCTCCTACAATGAGCAGTTCTTC. The encoded protein is CASSYVASSYNEQFF.

This rearrangement joins TRBV10-1 to TRBJ1-5; D possibly corresponds to TRBD1 (6 bases). V lost 6 bases to trimming and J lost 6 bases, with 9 bases between them. Germline CDR1 is WNHNN and CDR2 is SYGVQD (reference sequence). The CDR3 totals 12 residues. CDR3 DNA: TGCGCCAGCAGACAGGGTTCTCAGCCCCAGCATTTT. Residues: CASRQGSQPQHF.

The chain has TRBV30 and TRBJ1-1, with a tentative D call TRBD1 (6 bases). CDR1 and CDR2 (germline): GTSNPN, SVGIG (reference sequence). The CDR3 runs to 17 residues. V shed 1 base and J shed 0 bases, with 18 bases lying between them. CDR3 coding DNA: TGTGCCTGGAGTGAATTTACCTTGGGGGCGCTGAACACTGAAGCTTTCTTT. Its translation is CAWSEFTLGALNTEAFF.

The chain employs TRBV2 and TRBJ1-1; D gene unclear. V lost 3 bases to trimming and J lost 3 bases, with 14 bases between them. Germline CDR1 SNHLY, CDR2 FYNNEI. The CDR3 has 15 residues. The CDR3 region has the DNA TGTGCCAGCAGTGATCTGAGGGATCTCGACACTGAAGCTTTCTTT. This gives the protein CASSDLRDLDTEAFF.

The chain is built from TRBV29-1 and TRBJ2-7, with 8 bases identical to TRBD1. This CDR3 has 12 residues. Germline V gene lookup returns CDR1 SQVTM and CDR2 ANQGSEA. J gave up 3 bases and V 4 bases, and 2 bases lay outside the gene matches. CDR3 in amino acids: CSVGTGFYEQYF. The CDR3 DNA is TGCAGCGTTGGGACAGGGTTCTACGAGCAGTACTTC.